This T cell receptor (beta chain) derives from a study of cytomegalovirus exposure and HLA in healthy donors. Study context: The roughly 120 validation repertoires were reported in a later analysis to have been generated on the same platform as the 666 first-cohort repertoires.

This clone was counted a few times. What it recognizes is unknown. Within the sample, other DNA sequences also encode this same CDR3. Assay used: immunoSEQ multiplex PCR; TCRdb lists only in-frame clones, some missing. Counted here are some 240,000 clones, about 90% occurring once; the ten biggest clones make up 1% to 1.5%. The CDR3 has 13 amino acids. Trimming shortened V by 2 bases and J by 0 bases, and 5 bases separated the two germline ends. Germline lookup yields CDR1 MNHEY and CDR2 SMNVEV (reference sequence). It was the approximately 110-subject validation cohort, separate from the approximately 690-subject first cohort, to which the donors belonged. Findings and caveats of the study: There were about 160 TCR beta chains listed as cytomegalovirus-associated. The authors confirmed in vitro that a few CMV-associated chains were specific for CMV antigens.

The TCR was taken from a woman under 40 in good health and CMV-seropositive. Input material: PBMCs. This chain uses TRBV27 with TRBJ2-7, with D tentatively TRBD1 (5 bases). The CDR3 here is CASSLDSSYEQYF. The CDR3 nucleotides are TGTGCCAGCAGTTTAGACAGCTCCTACGAGCAGTACTTC.